This T cell receptor (beta chain) was retrieved from a study of T cells after yellow fever vaccination. General study results and limits: Abundant clonotypes from the bulk population could have been carried over as contaminants into FACS-sorted repertoires.

From the 5' RACE reads, TCRdb called clonotypes with MiXCR, one entry per CDR3 protein. The table includes hundreds of thousands of distinct CDR3 sequences, roughly 14% detected once. This clonotype appeared a few times. Its antigen is still unknown. The CDR3 is 15 amino acids. Germline V lookup: CDR1 SGHTA, CDR2 FQGNSA. The V segment lost 5 bases and the J segment 2 bases; nucleotides outside the gene matches: 6. J is TRBJ1-5 and V is TRBV7-2; 7 nucleotides match TRBD1. The sequence came from a man aged 30 to 45 who received the YFV17D yellow fever vaccine. The input for sequencing was PBMCs, taken on the day of the yellow fever booster vaccination. The CDR3 protein is CASSRQGPGNQPQHF. The CDR3 DNA follows: TGTGCCAGCAGCCGACAGGGTCCGGGCAATCAGCCCCAGCATTTT.